This T cell receptor (beta chain) emerged from a study of T-cell memory formation after mild COVID-19. MiXCR was run by TCRdb on the 5' RACE reads, yielding one entry per CDR3 protein. Here the sample spans over 400,000 distinct CDR3 sequences, under 25% being singletons. Concerning this clonotype itself: Antigen unknown.

Per the germline V gene, CDR1 is SEHNR and CDR2 is FQNEAQ (reference sequence). The CDR3 loop spans 14 amino acids. The germline V and J ends were trimmed by 2 bases and 0 bases, with 7 bases remaining between them. Study results and caveats: A balance of CD4 and CD8 characterized clones contracting day 15 to 85, whereas later expanders leaned CD4+. Pre-infection memory contained some responding clones, which suggested that cross-reactive memory had joined. Among CD4+ contracting clones, most were CM and EM, and CD8+ ones EMRA.

The sequenced material came from PBMCs or a T cell subset sorted from them (not recorded which). This chain uses TRBV7-9 with TRBJ1-1; D unresolved. The receptor comes from an adult woman who had mild COVID-19 (a few samples of this study predate the infection). Cell type and time point are not known. In nucleotides, the CDR3 is TGTGCCAGCAGCTTACAGAGTATGAACACTGAAGCTTTCTTT. Protein sequence: CASSLQSMNTEAFF.